This TCR beta chain is from a study of blood T cell repertoires in COVID-19. Study overall: Nucleic acid was either cDNA or gDNA, and it came from T cells, B-cell-depleted T cells, or PBMCs.

This CDR3 has 13 residues. V lost 0 bases, J lost 2 bases, and 6 bases lay in between. Looked up from germline, CDR1 is SGHDT and CDR2 is YYEEEE. In the original workflow: For nucleated cells, counts were estimated from reference gene primer amplification. TCRdb's table, derived via immunoSEQ multiplex PCR, lists solely in-frame clones and lacks some. That table gives V, J and clone size, and the DNA gave D and trimming. Altogether 120,000 to 150,000 clones are present, about 90% being singletons, with the ten largest covering about 2%. The chain carries TRBV5-6 and TRBJ2-7; unclear D gene. Sequences were obtained from peripheral blood. This TCR came from a human donor in a cohort sampled during active COVID-19. CDR3 sequence: CASSLEQTYEQYF. Here the CDR3 DNA reads TGTGCCAGCAGCTTGGAACAGACCTACGAGCAGTACTTC.